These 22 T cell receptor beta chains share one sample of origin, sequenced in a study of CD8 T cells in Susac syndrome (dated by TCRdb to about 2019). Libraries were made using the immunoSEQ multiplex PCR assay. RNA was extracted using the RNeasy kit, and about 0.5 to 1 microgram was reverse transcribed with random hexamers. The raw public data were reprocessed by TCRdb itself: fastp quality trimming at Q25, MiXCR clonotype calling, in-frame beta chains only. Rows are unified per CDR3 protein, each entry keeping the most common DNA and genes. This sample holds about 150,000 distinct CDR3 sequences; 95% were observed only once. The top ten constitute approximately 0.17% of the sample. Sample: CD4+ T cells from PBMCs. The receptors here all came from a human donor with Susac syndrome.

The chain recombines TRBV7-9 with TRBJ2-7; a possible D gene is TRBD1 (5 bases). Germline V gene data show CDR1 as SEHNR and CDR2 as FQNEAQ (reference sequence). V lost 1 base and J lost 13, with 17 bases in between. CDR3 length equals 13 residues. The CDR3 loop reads CASSLEGESTRYF. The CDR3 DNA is TGTGCCAGCAGCTTAGAAGGGGAATCTACGCGTTACTTC.

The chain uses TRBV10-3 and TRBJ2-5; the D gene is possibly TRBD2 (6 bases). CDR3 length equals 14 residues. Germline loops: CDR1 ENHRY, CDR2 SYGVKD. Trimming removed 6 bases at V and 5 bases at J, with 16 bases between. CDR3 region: CAISRAGSGETQYF. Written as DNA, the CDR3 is TGTGCCATCAGCCGGGCCGGGAGTGGGGAGACCCAGTACTTC.

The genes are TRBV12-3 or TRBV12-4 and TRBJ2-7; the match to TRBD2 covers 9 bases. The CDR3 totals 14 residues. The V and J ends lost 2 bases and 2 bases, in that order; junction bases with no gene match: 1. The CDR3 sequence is CASSLSGGTYEQYF. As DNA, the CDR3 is TGTGCCAGCAGTTTAAGCGGGGGGACCTACGAGCAGTACTTC.

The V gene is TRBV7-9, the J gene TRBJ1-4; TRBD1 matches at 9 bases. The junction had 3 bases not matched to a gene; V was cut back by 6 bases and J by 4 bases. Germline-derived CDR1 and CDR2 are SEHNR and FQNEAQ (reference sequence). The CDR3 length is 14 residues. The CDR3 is CASRRTGDNEKLFF. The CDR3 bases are TGTGCCAGCAGAAGGACAGGGGATAATGAAAAACTGTTTTTT.

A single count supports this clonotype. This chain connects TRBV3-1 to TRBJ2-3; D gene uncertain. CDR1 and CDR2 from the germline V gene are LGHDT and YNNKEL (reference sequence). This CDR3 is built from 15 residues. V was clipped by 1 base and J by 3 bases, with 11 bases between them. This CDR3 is CASSQVGRATDTQYF. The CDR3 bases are TGTGCCAGCAGCCAAGTCGGTCGGGCGACAGATACGCAGTATTTT.

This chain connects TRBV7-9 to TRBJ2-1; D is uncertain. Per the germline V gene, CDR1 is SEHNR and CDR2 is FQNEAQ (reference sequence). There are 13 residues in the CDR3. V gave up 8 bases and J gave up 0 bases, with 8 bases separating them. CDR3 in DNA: TGTGCCAGCCTGGCGGACTCCTACAATGAGCAGTTCTTC. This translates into CASLADSYNEQFF. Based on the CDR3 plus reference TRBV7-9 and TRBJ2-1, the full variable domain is DTGVSQNPRHKITKRGQNVTFRCDPISEHNRLYWYRQTLGQGPEFLTYFQNEAQLEKSRLLSDRFSAERPKGSFSTLEIQRTEQGDSAMYLCASLADSYNEQFFGPGTRLTVL.

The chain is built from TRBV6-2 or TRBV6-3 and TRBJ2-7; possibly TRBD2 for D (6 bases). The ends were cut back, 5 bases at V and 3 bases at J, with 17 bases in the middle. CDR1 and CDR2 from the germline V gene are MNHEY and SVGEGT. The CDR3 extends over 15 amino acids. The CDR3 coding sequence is TGTGCCAGCAGTGGTAGCGGCGGGCGAGACTACGAGCAGTACTTC. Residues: CASSGSGGRDYEQYF.

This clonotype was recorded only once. The CDR3 spells CASSLLAGESGQYF. Here the CDR3 DNA reads TGTGCCAGCAGTTTACTAGCGGGGGAATCCGGGCAGTACTTC. The chain joins TRBV12-3 or TRBV12-4 to TRBJ2-7; 10 nucleotides align to TRBD2. Trimming at V came to 2 bases and at J to 9 bases, leaving 7 bases not matched to a gene. The CDR3 consists of 14 residues.

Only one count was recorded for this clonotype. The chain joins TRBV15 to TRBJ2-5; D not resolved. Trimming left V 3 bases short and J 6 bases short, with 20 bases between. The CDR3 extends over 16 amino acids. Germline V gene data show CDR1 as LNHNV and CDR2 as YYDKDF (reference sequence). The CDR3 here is CATSRAFGSLMQTQYF. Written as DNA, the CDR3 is TGTGCCACCAGCAGGGCCTTTGGCAGTCTTATGCAGACCCAGTACTTC.

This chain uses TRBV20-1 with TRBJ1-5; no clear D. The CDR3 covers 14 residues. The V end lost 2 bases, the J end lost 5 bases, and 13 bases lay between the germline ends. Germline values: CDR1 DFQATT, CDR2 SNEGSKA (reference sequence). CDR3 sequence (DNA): TGCAGTGCTAGACCGGGGAAGGGCGATCAGCCCCAGCATTTT. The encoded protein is CSARPGKGDQPQHF.

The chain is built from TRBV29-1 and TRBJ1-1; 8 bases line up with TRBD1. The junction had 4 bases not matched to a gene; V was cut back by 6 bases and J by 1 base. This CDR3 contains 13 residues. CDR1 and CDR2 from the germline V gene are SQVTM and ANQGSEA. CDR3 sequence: CSVGQGSNTEAFF. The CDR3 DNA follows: TGCAGCGTCGGACAGGGATCGAACACTGAAGCTTTCTTT. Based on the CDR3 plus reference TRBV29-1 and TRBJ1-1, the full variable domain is SAVISQKPSRDICQRGTSLTIQCQVDSQVTMMFWYRQQPGQSLTLIATANQGSEATYESGFVIDKFPISRPNLTFSTLTVSNMSPEDSSIYLCSVGQGSNTEAFFGQGTRLTVV.

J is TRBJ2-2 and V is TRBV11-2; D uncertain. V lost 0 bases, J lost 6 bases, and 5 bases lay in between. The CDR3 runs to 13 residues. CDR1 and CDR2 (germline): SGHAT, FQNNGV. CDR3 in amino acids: CASSLDWAGELFF. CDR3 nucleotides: TGTGCCAGCAGCTTAGATTGGGCCGGGGAGCTGTTTTTT. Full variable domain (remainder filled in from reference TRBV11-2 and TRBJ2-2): EAGVAQSPRYKIIEKRQSVAFWCNPISGHATLYWYQQILGQGPKLLIQFQNNGVVDDSQLPKDRFSAERLKGVDSTLKIQPAKLEDSAVYLCASSLDWAGELFFGEGSRLTVL.

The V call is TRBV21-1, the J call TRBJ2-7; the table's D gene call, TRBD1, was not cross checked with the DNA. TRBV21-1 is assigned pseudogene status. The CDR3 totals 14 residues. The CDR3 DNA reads TGTGCCAGCAGCAAAGGCCCCGTCCTCTACGAGCAGTACTTC. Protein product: CASSKGPVLYEQYF.

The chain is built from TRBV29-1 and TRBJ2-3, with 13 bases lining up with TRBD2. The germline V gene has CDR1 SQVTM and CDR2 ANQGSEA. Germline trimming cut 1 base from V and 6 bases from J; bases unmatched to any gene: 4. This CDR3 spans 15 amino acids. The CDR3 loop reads CSVEGGLAGVDTQYF. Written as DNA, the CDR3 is TGCAGCGTTGAAGGAGGACTAGCGGGGGTGGATACGCAGTATTTT.

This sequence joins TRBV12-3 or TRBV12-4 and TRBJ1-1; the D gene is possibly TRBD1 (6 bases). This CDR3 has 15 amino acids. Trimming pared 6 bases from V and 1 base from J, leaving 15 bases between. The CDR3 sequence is CASSPLNRANTEAFF. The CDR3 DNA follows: TGTGCCAGCAGCCCCTTGAACAGGGCGAACACTGAAGCTTTCTTT.

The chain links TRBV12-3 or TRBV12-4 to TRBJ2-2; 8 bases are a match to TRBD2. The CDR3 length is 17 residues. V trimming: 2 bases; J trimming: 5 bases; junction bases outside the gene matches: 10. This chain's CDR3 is CASSLPPGLGRTGELFF. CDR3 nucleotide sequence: TGTGCCAGCAGTTTACCCCCGGGACTAGGACGTACCGGGGAGCTGTTTTTT.

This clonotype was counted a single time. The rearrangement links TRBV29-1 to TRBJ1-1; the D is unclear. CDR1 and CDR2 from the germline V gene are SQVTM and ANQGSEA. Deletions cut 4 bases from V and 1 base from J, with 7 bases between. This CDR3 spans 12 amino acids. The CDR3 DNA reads TGCAGCGTTGGGTCAGCGAACACTGAAGCTTTCTTT. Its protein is CSVGSANTEAFF.

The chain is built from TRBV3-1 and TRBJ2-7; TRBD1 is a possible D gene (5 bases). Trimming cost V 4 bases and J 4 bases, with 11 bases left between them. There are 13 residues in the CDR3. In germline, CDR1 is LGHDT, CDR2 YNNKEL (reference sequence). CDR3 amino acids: CASSPATAYEQYF. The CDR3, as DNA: TGTGCCAGCAGCCCCGCGACAGCTTACGAGCAGTACTTC.

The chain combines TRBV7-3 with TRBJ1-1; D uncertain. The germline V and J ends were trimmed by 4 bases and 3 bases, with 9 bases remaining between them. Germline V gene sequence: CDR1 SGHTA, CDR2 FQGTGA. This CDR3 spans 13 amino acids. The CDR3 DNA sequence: TGTGCCAGCAGCTCCCTAAGGCACACTGAAGCTTTCTTT. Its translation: CASSSLRHTEAFF.

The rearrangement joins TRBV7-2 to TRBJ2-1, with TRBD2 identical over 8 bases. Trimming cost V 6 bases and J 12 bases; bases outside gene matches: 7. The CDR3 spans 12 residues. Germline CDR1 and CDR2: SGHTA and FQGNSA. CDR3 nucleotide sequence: TGTGCCAGCAGGCGAGCGGGGGAAAGGCAGTTCTTC. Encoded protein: CASRRAGERQFF.

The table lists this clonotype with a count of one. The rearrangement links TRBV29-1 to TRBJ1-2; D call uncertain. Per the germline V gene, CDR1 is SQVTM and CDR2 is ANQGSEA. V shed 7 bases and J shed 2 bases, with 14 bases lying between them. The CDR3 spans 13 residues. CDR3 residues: CSAGRAVNYGYTF. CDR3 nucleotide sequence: TGCAGCGCCGGAAGGGCAGTCAACTATGGCTACACCTTC.

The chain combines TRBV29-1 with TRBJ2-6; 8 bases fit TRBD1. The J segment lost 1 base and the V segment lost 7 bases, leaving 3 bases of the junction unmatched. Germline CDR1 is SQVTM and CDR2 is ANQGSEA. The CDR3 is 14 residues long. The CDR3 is CSAGQGSGANVLTF. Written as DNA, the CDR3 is TGCAGCGCAGGACAGGGTTCTGGGGCCAACGTCCTGACTTTC.